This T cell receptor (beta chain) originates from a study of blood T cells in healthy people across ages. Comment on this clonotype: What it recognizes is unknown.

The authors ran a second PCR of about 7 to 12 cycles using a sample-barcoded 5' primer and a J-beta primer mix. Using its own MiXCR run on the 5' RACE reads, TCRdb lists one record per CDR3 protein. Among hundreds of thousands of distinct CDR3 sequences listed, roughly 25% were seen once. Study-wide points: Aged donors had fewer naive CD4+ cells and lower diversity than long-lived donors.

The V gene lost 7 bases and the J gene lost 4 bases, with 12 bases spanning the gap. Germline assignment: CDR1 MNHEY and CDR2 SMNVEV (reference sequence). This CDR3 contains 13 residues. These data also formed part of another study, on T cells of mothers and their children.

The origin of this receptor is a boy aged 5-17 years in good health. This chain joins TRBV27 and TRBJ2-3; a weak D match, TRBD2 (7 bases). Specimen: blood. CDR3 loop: CASTLGGADTQYF. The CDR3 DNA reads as TGTGCCAGCACCCTAGGGGGGGCAGATACGCAGTATTTT.